Listed below are T cell receptor beta chains from one sample, sequenced in a study of T cell repertoires in cytomegalovirus infection. TCRdb re-analysed the reads in MiXCR, keeping a single row per CDR3 protein. The sample contains 450,000 to 550,000 distinct CDR3 sequences, 16% of which appear only once. The source material was CD8+ T cells from PBMCs. These receptors were taken from a human donor in good health (CMV status not recorded). Some clones in this sample may be carry-over from other donors' samples. Both conserved end residues are part of each CDR3. A D gene is named only where the DNA matches it firmly. Not all rows give a size; the values are once, few, many and, for expanded clones, a class.

J gene | D gene | V gene | CDR3 length | clone size | CDR3 DNA | CDR3 protein
TRBJ1-6 | . | TRBV15 | 15 | few | TGTGCCACCAGCTCCCGGGGGAAAGGGAGTTCACCCCTCCACTTT | CATSSRGKGSSPLHF
TRBJ2-3 | . | TRBV19 | 12 | . | TGTGCCAGTAGCCTACTAGGTACATCCCGGTATTTT | CASSLLGTSRYF
TRBJ2-7 | . | TRBV28 | 15 | few | TGTGCCAGCAGTTTAGGTACGGGAGCTACCTACGAGCAGTACTTC | CASSLGTGATYEQYF
TRBJ2-3 | TRBD1 | TRBV19 | 15 | . | TGTGCCAGTACCATCCGGGACAGGGAGAGAGATACGCAGTATTTT | CASTIRDRERDTQYF
TRBJ2-3 | . | TRBV28 | 14 | many | TGTGCCAGCAGTTTAGAGGCTAGCGCGGATACGCAGTATTTT | CASSLEASADTQYF
TRBJ1-1 | TRBD1 | TRBV6-1 | 14 | many | TGTGCCAGCAGTGAATGGGACAGGGAAGCTGAAGCTTTCTTT | CASSEWDREAEAFF
TRBJ2-5 | TRBD2 | TRBV27 | 15 | . | TGTGCCAGCAGTTTATCAGCGGGGTACCAAGAGACCCAGTACTTC | CASSLSAGYQETQYF
TRBJ2-1 | TRBD1 | TRBV27 | 14 | many | TGTGCCACCTATAGACAGGGGACATACAATGAGCAGTTCTTC | CATYRQGTYNEQFF
TRBJ2-2 | . | TRBV7-8 | 16 | many | TGTGCCAGCAGCCCAATCGGGGGTGCGAACACCGGGGAGCTGTTTTTT | CASSPIGGANTGELFF
TRBJ1-2 | TRBD1 | TRBV24-1 | 13 | few | TGTGCCACCAGTGATTCAACAGGGGTTGGCTACACCTTC | CATSDSTGVGYTF
TRBJ2-7 | TRBD1 | TRBV28 | 17 | few | TGTGCCAGCAGGTTAAATTATTGGGGACAGGGGCATTTCGAGCAGTACTTC | CASRLNYWGQGHFEQYF
TRBJ2-7 | . | TRBV20-1 | 13 | . | TGCAGTGCTAGGGTAGCGAGGTCCTACGAGCAGTACTTC | CSARVARSYEQYF
TRBJ1-1 | TRBD1 | TRBV6-6 | 17 | few | TGTGCCAGCAGTTACCGCAAGAGACAGGGGGCAAACACTGAAGCTTTCTTT | CASSYRKRQGANTEAFF
TRBJ2-7 | . | TRBV7-7 | 13 | few | TGTGCCAGCAGCCCGGGCCGGGGAATAGTGCAGTACTTC | CASSPGRGIVQYF
TRBJ2-3 | TRBD1 | TRBV2 | 15 | many | TGTGCCAGCCATCACAGGGGGACTAGCACAGATACGCAGTATTTT | CASHHRGTSTDTQYF
TRBJ2-7 | TRBD2 | TRBV12-3/TRBV12-4 | 15 | few | TGTGCCAGCAGTTCGACTAGCGGGGCCTTCTACGAGCAGTACTTC | CASSSTSGAFYEQYF
TRBJ2-7 | . | TRBV5-5 | 15 | few | TGTGCCAGCAGCTTGGAGGCAGGGTTAGGCTACGAGCAGTACTTC | CASSLEAGLGYEQYF
TRBJ2-7 | TRBD2 | TRBV5-3 | 15 | . | TGTGCCAGCAGCTTGGGTTGGACTAGCGGGGTCGAGCAGTACTTC | CASSLGWTSGVEQYF
TRBJ1-1 | . | TRBV12-3/TRBV12-4 | 15 | . | TGTGCCAGCAGCCCACCCATGGGGGGGAGAACTGAAGCTTTCTTT | CASSPPMGGRTEAFF
TRBJ2-1 | . | TRBV19 | 14 | few | TGTGCCAGTAGTCTGCGGAAGCTGTACAATGAGCAGTTCTTC | CASSLRKLYNEQFF
TRBJ1-1 | TRBD1 | TRBV10-3 | 16 | few | TGTGCCATCAGAAAGGGACAGCGAGACATGAACACTGAAGCTTTCTTT | CAIRKGQRDMNTEAFF
TRBJ2-5 | . | TRBV25-1 | 14 | . | TGTGCCAGCAGTGAATGGGAGACCGGGGAGACCCAGTACTTC | CASSEWETGETQYF
TRBJ2-7 | TRBD2 | TRBV7-3 | 15 | . | TGTGCCAGCAGCTCCCTTGGCGGGAGAGCCTACGAGCAGTACTTC | CASSSLGGRAYEQYF
TRBJ2-1 | TRBD2 | TRBV6-1 | 20 | many | TGTGCCAGCAGTGAACGAGGACTAGCGGGAGCTAGTGTTAAGGACAATGAGCAGTTCTTC | CASSERGLAGASVKDNEQFF
TRBJ1-5 | . | TRBV9 | 14 | few | TGTGCCAGCAGCGTAGACGGAGTCAATCAGCCCCAGCATTTT | CASSVDGVNQPQHF
TRBJ1-4 | . | TRBV7-8 | 17 | many | TGTGCCAGCAGCTGGGCTACAGGCGGAGCAACTAATGAAAAACTGTTTTTT | CASSWATGGATNEKLFF
TRBJ1-2 | . | TRBV6-1 | 14 | . | TGTGCCAGCAGTGAGGCGACCGCCCCCTATGGCTACACCTTC | CASSEATAPYGYTF
TRBJ2-3 | TRBD2 | TRBV11-2 | 16 | few | TGTGCCAGCAGCCTCGGGAGGACTACTAGCACAGATACGCAGTATTTT | CASSLGRTTSTDTQYF
TRBJ1-1 | . | TRBV9 | 17 | few | TGTGCCAGCAGCCCGACCCCACAGGGCGGGTTTTCCACTGAAGCTTTCTTT | CASSPTPQGGFSTEAFF
TRBJ2-7 | TRBD2 | TRBV4-3 | 15 | . | TGCGCCAGCAGCCAAGCCGGGACTAGCGGTTACGAGCAGTACTTC | CASSQAGTSGYEQYF
TRBJ1-1 | . | TRBV11-2 | 14 | . | TGTGCCAGCAGCCAGGGAAGGAGGAACACTGAAGCTTTCTTT | CASSQGRRNTEAFF
TRBJ1-1 | TRBD1 | TRBV19 | 17 | many | TGTGCCAGTAGTATGGCCACCGGGACAGGTTTCGACACTGAAGCTTTCTTT | CASSMATGTGFDTEAFF
TRBJ2-1 | TRBD2 | TRBV27 | 15 | few | TGTGCCAGCAGTGTCGCTAGCGGGGGATACAATGAGCAGTTCTTC | CASSVASGGYNEQFF
TRBJ2-2 | . | TRBV6-5 | 16 | many | TGTGCCAGCAGCCCCCTGGTTGGGTCGAACACCGGGGAGCTGTTTTTT | CASSPLVGSNTGELFF